These 9 T cell receptor beta chains originate from one sample sequenced in a study of blood T cell repertoires in COVID-19. Some clones are missing from TCRdb's copy, which holds only in-frame ones; the method was immunoSEQ multiplex PCR. This table holds about 240,000 clones, about four fifths found once. Sequences were obtained from peripheral blood. Receptors originate from a woman older than 75 with COVID-19, enrolled during active disease.

The chain joins TRBV4-1 to TRBJ1-2; D uncertain. CDR3 length equals 15 residues. Germline V gene lookup returns CDR1 MGHRA and CDR2 YSYEKL. Trimming left V 0 bases short and J 5 bases short, with 13 bases between. Here the CDR3 DNA reads TGCGCCAGCAGCCAAGAGGGTACTAATTTGTATGGCTACACCTTC. This sequence encodes CASSQEGTNLYGYTF.

The V call is TRBV27, the J call TRBJ1-4, with 7 bases lining up with TRBD1. The germline CDR1 and CDR2 sequences are MNHEY and SMNVEV (reference sequence). The CDR3 runs 13 residues. Trimming cost V 6 bases and J 10 bases; bases outside gene matches: 8. Written as DNA, the CDR3 is TGTGCCAGCAGGTCCGACAGGGCTGGAAAACTGTTTTTT. Amino acid sequence: CASRSDRAGKLFF.

V usage is TRBV6-6 and J usage is TRBJ2-7; 8 nucleotides align to TRBD2. The V gene end was trimmed by 0 bases and the J gene end by 0 bases; junction bases not matched to a gene: 1. The germline CDR1 and CDR2 sequences are MNHNY and SVGAGI (reference sequence). This CDR3 contains 15 residues. CDR3 amino acids: CASSYSGTSSYEQYF. CDR3 DNA sequence: TGTGCCAGCAGTTACTCGGGGACTAGCTCCTACGAGCAGTACTTC.

The chain links TRBV25-1 to TRBJ1-2, with TRBD1 as a possible D gene (6 bases). V shed 4 bases and J shed 4 bases, with 16 bases lying between them. CDR3 length: 15 amino acids. Germline CDR1 MGHDK, CDR2 SYGVNS. Written as DNA, the CDR3 is TGTGCCAGCAGTGCGGCGCAGGGGATCGGCTATGGCTACACCTTC. The encoded protein is CASSAAQGIGYGYTF.

The genes are TRBV19 and TRBJ2-2, with a tentative D call TRBD2 (7 bases). CDR3 length: 19 amino acids. The ends were cut back, 2 bases at V and 5 bases at J, with 24 bases in the middle. The germline gives CDR1 LNHDA, CDR2 SQIVND (reference sequence). The CDR3 region has the DNA TGTGCCAGTAGTATACAAAGCGTGATGGCGGGGGCCTCGACCGGGGAGCTGTTTTTT. Translating gives CASSIQSVMAGASTGELFF.

The chain combines TRBV18 with TRBJ1-5; the D gene is possibly TRBD1 (6 bases). The CDR3 length is 16 residues. The V gene lost 8 bases and the J gene lost 5 bases, with 22 bases spanning the gap. Germline lookup yields CDR1 KGHSH and CDR2 LQKENI. The CDR3 loop reads CASRPGTNSGDQPQHF. The DNA for the CDR3 is TGTGCCAGCCGTCCCGGGACAAATTCGGGTGATCAGCCCCAGCATTTT.

V and J are TRBV9 and TRBJ2-3; 10 positions match TRBD2. This CDR3 has 16 residues. The trim removed 5 bases at V and 4 bases at J, leaving 10 bases unmatched. Germline assignment: CDR1 SGDLS and CDR2 YYNGEE. The CDR3 DNA reads TGTGCCAGCAGTGCAAGAGCGGGAGGGGGGGCAGATACGCAGTATTTT. Protein product: CASSARAGGGADTQYF.

CDR3 DNA sequence: TGTGCCAGCAGAGAGGACAGGGTGACTGGAAACACCATATATTTT. Translating it yields CASREDRVTGNTIYF. The chain couples TRBV6-5 to TRBJ1-3; 8 nucleotides match TRBD1. V shed 6 bases, J shed 2 bases, and the junction held 6 bases outside the gene matches. This CDR3 contains 15 residues. Per the germline V gene, CDR1 is MNHEY and CDR2 is SVGAGI.

The chain carries TRBV19 and TRBJ2-3, with D unresolved. Trimming took 5 bases from V and 1 from J, leaving 13 bases between them. The germline V gene has CDR1 LNHDA and CDR2 SQIVND (reference sequence). This CDR3 spans 15 amino acids. The CDR3 DNA sequence: TGTGCCAGTAGTGAATCCGGGTTACGCACAGATACGCAGTATTTT. It codes for CASSESGLRTDTQYF.